Listed below are T cell receptor beta chains from one sample, sequenced in a study of cytomegalovirus exposure and HLA in healthy donors. Some clones are missing from TCRdb's copy, which holds only in-frame ones; the method was immunoSEQ multiplex PCR. The top ten hold approximately 4.2% of the sample, which has 120,000 to 150,000 clones, 68% seen once. The sample consisted of PBMCs. Receptor source: a man between 60 and 75 years old in good health and CMV-seronegative. CDR3s include the opening cysteine and the closing phenylalanine or tryptophan. D genes are given only for firm matches.

TRBV6-5,TRBD2,TRBJ2-1,CASSTPSGRYNEQFF
TRBV28,NA,TRBJ2-1,CASSGGGRGFF
TRBV10-1,TRBD2,TRBJ2-3,CASSESGRTDTQYF
TRBV6-5,TRBD1,TRBJ1-2,CASSYGSYRGGYGYTF
TRBV27,NA,TRBJ2-7,CASSLGTESSYEQYF
TRBV19,TRBD1,TRBJ2-7,CASRAAGTGVSYEQYF
TRBV28,TRBD1,TRBJ2-7,CASSGTGETYEQYF
TRBV29-1,NA,TRBJ1-1,CSVSGFGTEAFF
TRBV28,TRBD1,TRBJ2-7,CASSPGQAGYEQYF
TRBV7-9,TRBD1,TRBJ1-2,CASSLALTGHGYTF